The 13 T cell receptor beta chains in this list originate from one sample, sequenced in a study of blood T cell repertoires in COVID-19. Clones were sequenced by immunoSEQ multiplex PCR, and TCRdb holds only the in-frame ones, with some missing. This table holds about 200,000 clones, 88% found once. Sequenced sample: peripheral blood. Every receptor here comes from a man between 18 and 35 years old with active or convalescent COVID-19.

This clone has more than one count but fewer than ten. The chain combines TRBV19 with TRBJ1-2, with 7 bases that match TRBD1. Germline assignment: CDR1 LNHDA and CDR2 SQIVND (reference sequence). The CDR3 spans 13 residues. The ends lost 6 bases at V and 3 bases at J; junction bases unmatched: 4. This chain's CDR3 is CASRNQGDYGYTF. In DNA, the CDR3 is TGTGCCAGTAGAAACCAGGGGGACTATGGCTACACCTTC.

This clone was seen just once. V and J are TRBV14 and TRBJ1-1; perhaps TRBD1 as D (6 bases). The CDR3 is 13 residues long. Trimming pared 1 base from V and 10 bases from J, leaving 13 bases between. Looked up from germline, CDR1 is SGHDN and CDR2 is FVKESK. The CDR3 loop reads CASSQATGSGAFF. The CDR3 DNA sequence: TGTGCCAGCAGCCAAGCCACAGGGTCCGGAGCTTTCTTT.

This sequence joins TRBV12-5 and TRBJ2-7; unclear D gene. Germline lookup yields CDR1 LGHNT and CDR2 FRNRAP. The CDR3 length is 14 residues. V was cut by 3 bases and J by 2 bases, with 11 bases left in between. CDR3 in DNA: TGTGCTAGTGGTTTATCCGGGTTACCCTACGAGCAGTACTTC. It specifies CASGLSGLPYEQYF.

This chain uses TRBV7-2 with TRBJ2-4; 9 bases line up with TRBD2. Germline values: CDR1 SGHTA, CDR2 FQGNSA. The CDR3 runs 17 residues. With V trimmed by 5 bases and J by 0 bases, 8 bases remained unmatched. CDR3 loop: CASSPRGGALAKNIQYF. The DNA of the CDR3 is TGTGCCAGCAGCCCGCGGGGGGGGGCGCTAGCCAAAAACATTCAGTACTTC.

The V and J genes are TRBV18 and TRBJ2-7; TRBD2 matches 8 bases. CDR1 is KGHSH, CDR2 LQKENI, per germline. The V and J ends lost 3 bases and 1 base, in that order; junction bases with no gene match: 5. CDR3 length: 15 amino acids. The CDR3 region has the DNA TGTGCCAGCTCACCTCTGGGGACTAGATCCTACGAGCAGTACTTC. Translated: CASSPLGTRSYEQYF. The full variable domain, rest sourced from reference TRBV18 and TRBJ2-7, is NAGVMQNPRHLVRRRGQEARLRCSPMKGHSHVYWYRQLPEEGLKFMVYLQKENIIDESGMPKERFSAEFPKEGPSILRIQQVVRGDSAAYFCASSPLGTRSYEQYFGPGTRLTVT.

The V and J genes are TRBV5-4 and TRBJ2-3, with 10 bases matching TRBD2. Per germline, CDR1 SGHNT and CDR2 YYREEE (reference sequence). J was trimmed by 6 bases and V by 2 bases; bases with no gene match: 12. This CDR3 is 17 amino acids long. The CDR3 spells CASSLGTSGTLMDTQYF. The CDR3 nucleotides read TGTGCCAGCAGCTTAGGAACTAGCGGGACCTTAATGGATACGCAGTATTTT. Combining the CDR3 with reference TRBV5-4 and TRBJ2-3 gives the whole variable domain ETGVTQSPTHLIKTRGQQVTLRCSSQSGHNTVSWYQQALGQGPQFIFQYYREEENGRGNFPPRFSGLQFPNYSSELNVNALELDDSALYLCASSLGTSGTLMDTQYFGPGTRLTVL.

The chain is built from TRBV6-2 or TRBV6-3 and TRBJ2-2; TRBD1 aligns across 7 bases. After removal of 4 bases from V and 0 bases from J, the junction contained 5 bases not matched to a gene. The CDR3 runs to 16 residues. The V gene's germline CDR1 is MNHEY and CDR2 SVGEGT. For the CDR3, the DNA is TGTGCCAGCAGTTCGCCGGGACAGACGAACACCGGGGAGCTGTTTTTT. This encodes CASSSPGQTNTGELFF.

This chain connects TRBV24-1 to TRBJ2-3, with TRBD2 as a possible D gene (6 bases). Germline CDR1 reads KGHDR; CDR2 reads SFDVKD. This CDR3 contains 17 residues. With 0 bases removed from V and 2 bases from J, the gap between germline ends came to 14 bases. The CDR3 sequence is CATSDLRVGGDTDTQYF. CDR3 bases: TGTGCCACCAGTGATTTGAGGGTCGGCGGGGACACAGATACGCAGTATTTT.

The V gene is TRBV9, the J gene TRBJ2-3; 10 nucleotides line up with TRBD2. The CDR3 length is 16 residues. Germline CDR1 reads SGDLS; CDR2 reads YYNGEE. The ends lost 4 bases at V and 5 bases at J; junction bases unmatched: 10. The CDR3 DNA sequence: TGTGCCAGCAGCCCTAGGACTAGCGGTACACAAGATACGCAGTATTTT. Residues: CASSPRTSGTQDTQYF.

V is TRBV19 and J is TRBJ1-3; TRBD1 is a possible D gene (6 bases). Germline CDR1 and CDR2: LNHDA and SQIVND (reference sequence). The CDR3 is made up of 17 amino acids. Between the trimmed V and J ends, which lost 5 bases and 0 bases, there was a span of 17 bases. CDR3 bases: TGTGCCAGTAGTCCGAGGGGGTCCCAAAGCTCTGGAAACACCATATATTTT. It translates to CASSPRGSQSSGNTIYF.

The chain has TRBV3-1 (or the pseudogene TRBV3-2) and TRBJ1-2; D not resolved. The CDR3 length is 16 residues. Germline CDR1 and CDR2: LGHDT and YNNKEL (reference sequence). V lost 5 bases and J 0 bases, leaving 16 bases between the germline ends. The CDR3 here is CASSNSIPGANYGYTF. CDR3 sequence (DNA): TGTGCCAGCAGCAACTCGATTCCCGGAGCTAACTATGGCTACACCTTC.

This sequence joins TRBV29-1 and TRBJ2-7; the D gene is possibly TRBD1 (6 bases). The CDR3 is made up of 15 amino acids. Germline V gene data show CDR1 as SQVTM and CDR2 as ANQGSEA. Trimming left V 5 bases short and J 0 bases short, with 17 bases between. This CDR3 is CSVTRGGTVSYEQYF. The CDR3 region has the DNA TGCAGCGTTACCAGGGGCGGAACAGTCTCCTACGAGCAGTACTTC.

CDR3 nucleotides: TGTGCCAGCACTGGGACTAGCGGGAGGAGTGCAGATACGCAGTATTTT. This sequence encodes CASTGTSGRSADTQYF. The chain has TRBV2 and TRBJ2-3; 15 positions match TRBD2. The CDR3 runs to 16 residues. Germline V gene data show CDR1 as SNHLY and CDR2 as FYNNEI. Losses at the gene ends were 7 bases for V and 4 bases for J; bases not matched to a gene: 6.